The 10 T cell receptor beta chains in this list originate from one sample, sequenced in a study of beta chain features in type 1 diabetes. No cognate antigen is known for these TCRs. Whole-study findings and limits: Among patients with Type 1 diabetes, TCRB CDR3s were moderately but significantly shorter in every one of the four CD4+ subsets.

What was sequenced were expressed TCRB transcripts, since all of the isolated RNA had been reverse transcribed. Data came from immunoSEQ multiplex PCR; TCRdb stores just in-frame clones and leaves some out. The table lists some 350,000 clones, roughly a tenth of them singletons. The sample consisted of central memory CD4+ T cells from blood. The receptors come from a man aged 25-45 years with type 1 diabetes.

This clone was seen a handful of times. This specimen includes other DNA sequences encoding the same CDR3. The chain combines TRBV7-9 with TRBJ1-5, with 7 bases aligning to TRBD1. With 3 bases clipped from V and 5 bases from J, the junction kept 1 base outside the gene matches. Germline V gives CDR1 SEHNR, CDR2 FQNEAQ (reference sequence). This CDR3 has 13 residues. The CDR3 spells CASSLQGDQPQHF. The DNA of the CDR3 is TGTGCCAGCAGCTTGCAGGGGGATCAGCCCCAGCATTTT.

The chain uses TRBV21-1 and TRBJ2-5; TRBD1, as called in the table, went unchecked against the DNA. TRBV21-1 is reported as a pseudogene. The CDR3 is 16 residues long. The CDR3 nucleotides read TGTGCCAGCAGCAAAGTGCCGGGACAGGGGTCAGAGGCCCAGTACTTC. Translated: CASSKVPGQGSEAQYF.

This chain connects TRBV27 to TRBJ2-3; 11 bases are a match to TRBD2. Germline V gives CDR1 MNHEY, CDR2 SMNVEV (reference sequence). Unmatched junction bases numbered 10, after V lost 4 bases and J lost 1 base. The CDR3 consists of 18 residues. For the CDR3, the DNA is TGTGCCAGCAGTTCTGGACTAGCGGGTTGGGGTGGCACAGATACGCAGTATTTT. Encoded protein: CASSSGLAGWGGTDTQYF.

The gene calls are TRBV7-8 and TRBJ1-5; perhaps TRBD1 as D (5 bases). The ends were cut back, 3 bases at V and 0 bases at J, with 12 bases in the middle. Germline V gives CDR1 SGHVS, CDR2 FQNEAQ. The CDR3 runs to 16 residues. The CDR3 region is CASSLVGHHSNQPQHF. The CDR3 DNA sequence: TGTGCCAGCAGCTTGGTGGGGCACCATAGCAATCAGCCCCAGCATTTT.

This clone was observed many times. The chain employs TRBV19 and TRBJ2-1, with 7 nucleotides matching TRBD2. The CDR3 totals 16 residues. With 2 bases clipped from V and 4 bases from J, the junction kept 8 bases outside the gene matches. In germline, CDR1 is LNHDA, CDR2 SQIVND (reference sequence). The CDR3 sequence is CASSIQVSGAYNEQFF. DNA of the CDR3: TGTGCCAGTAGTATACAGGTCAGCGGGGCATACAATGAGCAGTTCTTC.

The rearrangement links TRBV29-1 to TRBJ2-2; perhaps D is TRBD1 or TRBD2 (5 bases each). CDR3 length: 13 amino acids. Per the germline V gene, CDR1 is SQVTM and CDR2 is ANQGSEA. Trimming took off 5 bases at V and 6 bases at J, with 13 bases between the two ends. Here the CDR3 DNA reads TGCAGCGTTCTAGAGACAGCGGCCGGGGAGCTGTTTTTT. Translating it yields CSVLETAAGELFF.

In this sample, this clone turned up a few times. The chain is built from TRBV5-1 and TRBJ1-4; maybe TRBD1 (5 bases). V gave up 4 bases and J gave up 6 bases, with 10 bases separating them. This CDR3 comprises 13 residues. Germline V lookup: CDR1 SGHRS, CDR2 YFSETQ. The CDR3 loop is CASSPRDDEKLFF. The DNA of the CDR3 is TGCGCCAGCAGCCCCCGGGACGATGAAAAACTGTTTTTT.

The rearrangement links TRBV27 to TRBJ1-5; D is undetermined. Germline values: CDR1 MNHEY, CDR2 SMNVEV (reference sequence). V was shortened by 8 bases and J by 6 bases, with 11 bases between the two germline ends. The CDR3 has 12 residues. The CDR3 reads CASRPTGQPQHF. CDR3 bases: TGTGCCAGCCGACCGACGGGTCAGCCCCAGCATTTT.

This clone was recorded a few times. The chain links TRBV7-9 to TRBJ1-1; 7 positions match TRBD1. The CDR3 runs to 15 residues. The germline V gene has CDR1 SEHNR and CDR2 FQNEAQ (reference sequence). J lost 4 bases, V lost 5 bases, and 10 bases had no gene match. The CDR3 bases are TGTGCCAGCAGCCACGGACAGGTTGGCGGCACTGAAGCTTTCTTT. Translated, it gives CASSHGQVGGTEAFF.

This clone was observed a few times. The chain combines TRBV6-1 with TRBJ2-3, with D perhaps TRBD1 or TRBD2 (5 bases each). CDR3 length: 15 residues. Trimming pared 7 bases from V and 2 bases from J, leaving 16 bases between. Germline CDR1 and CDR2: MNHNS and SASEGT. CDR3: CASTGTFRPTDTQYF. The CDR3 nucleotides are TGTGCCAGCACCGGGACCTTCCGACCCACAGATACGCAGTATTTT.